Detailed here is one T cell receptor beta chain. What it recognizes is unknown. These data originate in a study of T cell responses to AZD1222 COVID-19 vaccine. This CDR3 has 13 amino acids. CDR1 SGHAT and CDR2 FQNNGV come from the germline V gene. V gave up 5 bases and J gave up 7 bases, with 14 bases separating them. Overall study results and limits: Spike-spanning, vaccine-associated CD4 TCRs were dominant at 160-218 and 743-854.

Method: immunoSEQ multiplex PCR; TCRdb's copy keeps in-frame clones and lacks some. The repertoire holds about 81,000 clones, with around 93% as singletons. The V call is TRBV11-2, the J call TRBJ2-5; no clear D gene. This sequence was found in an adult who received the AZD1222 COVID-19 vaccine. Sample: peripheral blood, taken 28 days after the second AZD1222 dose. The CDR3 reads CASSLGLEGTQYF. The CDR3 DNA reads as TGTGCCAGCAGCCTAGGGCTAGAAGGGACCCAGTACTTC. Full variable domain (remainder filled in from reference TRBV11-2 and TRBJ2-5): EAGVAQSPRYKIIEKRQSVAFWCNPISGHATLYWYQQILGQGPKLLIQFQNNGVVDDSQLPKDRFSAERLKGVDSTLKIQPAKLEDSAVYLCASSLGLEGTQYFGPGTRLLVL.